This T cell receptor beta chain was captured by sequencing in a study of CD8 T cells in ankylosing spondylitis. Comments on this clonotype: Its antigen is still unknown.

Each TCR beta library was made by quantitative 5'-RACE that incorporated molecular barcodes. TCRdb called the 5' RACE reads again in MiXCR, with one record for every CDR3 protein. The data show about 800,000 distinct CDR3 sequences, over 9.5% seen once. General study findings and limits: Some of these motif variants have turned up before, in reports on reactive arthritis synovial fluid and blood. CD8+ disease-linked clones were present at relatively low frequencies in blood. Typical of ankylosing spondylitis blood, it appeared, was a TCR beta motif of under 10 highly homologous variants. Reportedly, matched ankylosing spondylitis synovial fluid was significantly enriched for disease-linked clones.

CDR3 length: 13 amino acids. Germline V gene sequence: CDR1 MNHEY, CDR2 SVGEGT. The V end lost 4 bases, the J end lost 7 bases, and 10 bases lay between the germline ends. The chain couples TRBV6-2 or TRBV6-3 to TRBJ2-2; D is perhaps TRBD1 (6 bases). The sample was blood, either unsorted or a sorted T cell fraction (not recorded which). The sequence was collected from a male donor with ankylosing spondylitis. The CDR3 reads CASSSQGHGELFF. In DNA form, the CDR3 reads TGTGCCAGCAGTTCACAGGGTCACGGGGAGCTGTTTTTT.